This is a list of T cell receptor beta chains from one sample in a study of control samples from healthy donors and cancer patients. Produced via immunoSEQ multiplex PCR; TCRdb's table is partial and in-frame only. This sample carries about 200,000 clones, with 2.2% going to the ten biggest clones. The sequencing sample was made of blood. The receptors here all came from a woman in her thirties in good health. The CDR3 runs from the conserved cysteine through the conserved F or W. D genes are given only for firm matches.

d_gene	v_gene	j_gene	CDR3nt	CDR3aa
.	TRBV27	TRBJ1-3	TGTGCCAGCACTTGGGGAGGACCACCACACCACTCTGGAAACACCATATATTTT	CASTWGGPPHHSGNTIYF
.	TRBV18	TRBJ2-1	TGTGCCAGCTCACCGCCGGGTGGGGGGCTTTACAATGAGCAGTTCTTC	CASSPPGGGLYNEQFF
TRBD2	TRBV7-9	TRBJ2-5	TGTGCCAGCAGCCACTCGGGGGGGGGATCCCAAGAGACCCAGTACTTC	CASSHSGGGSQETQYF
.	TRBV29-1	TRBJ1-1	TGCAGCGACCTGCCTCGGACAGCGAGCACTGAAGCTTTCTTT	CSDLPRTASTEAFF
.	TRBV5-1	TRBJ1-2	TGCGCCAGCAGCTTGGCCCCCACGGGCCCCTATGGCTACACCTTC	CASSLAPTGPYGYTF
.	TRBV3-1/TRBV3-2	TRBJ1-3	TGTGCCAGCAGCCAAGGGGCCCCGAACACCATATATTTT	CASSQGAPNTIYF
TRBD1	TRBV7-9	TRBJ1-2	TGTGCCAGCAGCACCCACCTACAGGGGACACACCTCGCTGGCTACACCTTC	CASSTHLQGTHLAGYTF
.	TRBV30	TRBJ1-2	TGTGCCGGGGGTCGTAAGGGCTACACCTTC	CAGGRKGYTF
.	TRBV15	TRBJ2-5	TGTGCCACCAGCAGTGGTGAAGAGACCCAGTACTTC	CATSSGEETQYF
.	TRBV9	TRBJ1-2	TGTGCCAGCAGCGCCGGAGTCCAGAACTATGGCTACACCTTC	CASSAGVQNYGYTF
.	TRBV27	TRBJ1-1	TGTGCCAGCAGTTATTCCGGGGGGGGCCGGCATCGCGCTGAAGCTTTCTTT	CASSYSGGGRHRAEAFF
.	TRBV5-6	TRBJ1-4	TGTGCCAGCAGCTTGGGAGGTTTGGGTGAAAAACTGTTTTTT	CASSLGGLGEKLFF
.	TRBV7-9	TRBJ1-1	TGTGCCAGCAGCTCGACCGAGGGGGTTACTGAAGCTTTCTTT	CASSSTEGVTEAFF
TRBD1	TRBV6-5	TRBJ1-2	TGTGCCAGCAACGGAGCGGACAGGGTGGCCAGTGGCTACACCTTC	CASNGADRVASGYTF
.	TRBV27	TRBJ2-2	TGTGCCAGCAGTTTAACGGAGAACACCGGGGAGCTGTTTTTT	CASSLTENTGELFF
.	TRBV28	TRBJ1-3	TGTGCCAGCACCCGCGGAAACACCATATATTTT	CASTRGNTIYF
.	TRBV7-3	TRBJ1-5	TGTGCCAGCAGCTTTGGATCTATAGGAACCCTCGGTTATCAGCCCCAGCATTTT	CASSFGSIGTLGYQPQHF
.	TRBV5-1	TRBJ2-5	TGCGCCAGTCACAGGGCCGGGGGCTTTCAAGAGACCCAGTACTTC	CASHRAGGFQETQYF
.	TRBV27	TRBJ1-4	TGTGCCAGCAGGACAACTAATGAAAAACTGTTTTTT	CASRTTNEKLFF
TRBD1	TRBV5-1	TRBJ1-2	TGCGCCAGCAGCTTGATCGACAGGGGCTCCTTCTATGGCTACACCTTC	CASSLIDRGSFYGYTF
.	TRBV5-6	TRBJ1-3	TGTGCCAGCAGCTCGGGAAACACCATATATTTT	CASSSGNTIYF
.	TRBV7-2	TRBJ1-3	TGTGCCAGCAGCTCCGAGCGGGGGACTGGAAACACCATATATTTT	CASSSERGTGNTIYF
.	TRBV5-4	TRBJ1-1	TGTGCCAGCAGCCCGGGGACTTTGAACACTGAAGCTTTCTTT	CASSPGTLNTEAFF
.	TRBV7-9	TRBJ2-1	TGTGCCAGCAGCTTATATTCGATCGGGGCAGGGCCGATATACAATGAGCAGTTCTTC	CASSLYSIGAGPIYNEQFF
.	TRBV24-1	TRBJ2-3	TGTGCCACCAGTGGGGCGCCCACAGATACGCAGTATTTT	CATSGAPTDTQYF
TRBD1	TRBV19	TRBJ1-2	TGTGCCAGTAGCAACTTGGACAGGCTAGCCTATGGCTACACCTTC	CASSNLDRLAYGYTF
.	TRBV5-5	TRBJ2-7	TGTGCCAGCAGCTTGGCCTCGTACCCCTACGAGCAGTGCTTC	CASSLASYPYEQCF
TRBD2	TRBV14	TRBJ2-2	TGTGCCAGCAGCCTTCGACTAGCGGGCACCGGGGAGCTGTTTTTT	CASSLRLAGTGELFF
.	TRBV7-9	TRBJ1-3	TGTGCCAGCAGTGGGGTGACAGTCCCCTTCTCTGGAAACACCATATATTTT	CASSGVTVPFSGNTIYF
TRBD1	TRBV5-4	TRBJ1-2	TGTGCCAGCAGCTTGTCAGGGGGCGCGTCGAACTATGGCTACACCTTC	CASSLSGGASNYGYTF
.	TRBV28	TRBJ1-2	TGTGCCAGCAGTTATGACAGCAACTATGGCTACACCTTC	CASSYDSNYGYTF
.	TRBV19	TRBJ2-7	TGTGCCAGTGGGGCCCTCTACGAGCAGTACTTC	CASGALYEQYF
TRBD1	TRBV10-3	TRBJ1-1	TGTGCCATCAGTCTTCTACAGGGGGCTGGTGGTGAAGCTTTCTTT	CAISLLQGAGGEAFF
.	TRBV6-5	TRBJ1-1	TGTGCCAGCAGTTACTCGGTCCTGAACACTGAAGCTTTCTTT	CASSYSVLNTEAFF
.	TRBV12-3/TRBV12-4	TRBJ2-3	TGTGCCAGCAGTACCCAGGGCGGCGATACGCAGTATTTT	CASSTQGGDTQYF
TRBD2	TRBV3-1/TRBV3-2	TRBJ2-7	TGTGCCAGCAGCCAATCAGGGAGGGAGGCGAGGTACTTC	CASSQSGREARYF
TRBD2	TRBV5-1	TRBJ2-5	TGCGCCAGCAGGTACGGGGGGGGTCCCCGAGAGACCCAGTACTTC	CASRYGGGPRETQYF
TRBD1	TRBV30	TRBJ1-2	TGTGCCTGGAGGGCGACAGGGCAAGGTCGCGATGGCTACACCTTC	CAWRATGQGRDGYTF
.	TRBV5-1	TRBJ2-2	TGCGCCAGCAGCCAGGACGGAGGCACCGGGGAGCTGTTTTTT	CASSQDGGTGELFF
.	TRBV2	TRBJ1-3	TGTGCCAGCAGTGCGTGGGGGGCCCTTTGGGCCACCTCTGGAAACACCATATATTTT	CASSAWGALWATSGNTIYF
.	TRBV30	TRBJ1-2	TGTGCCTGGAGTGTACAGCTCGGTGGCTACACCTTC	CAWSVQLGGYTF
.	TRBV7-3	TRBJ2-2	TGTGCCAGCACCCTAGGGGGGCAGGGGAACACCGGGGAGCTGTTTTTT	CASTLGGQGNTGELFF
.	TRBV5-4	TRBJ1-2	TGTGCCAGCAGTCTCCCGGGGGCAGGTGGCTACACCTTC	CASSLPGAGGYTF
TRBD2	TRBV7-9	TRBJ2-5	TGTGCCAGCAGCTCCTCGGGAGGGGAAGAGACCCAGTACTTC	CASSSSGGEETQYF
.	TRBV6-2/TRBV6-3	TRBJ1-2	TGTGCCAGCACCCCGAGAGGGGTTGGGTATGGCTACACCTTC	CASTPRGVGYGYTF
TRBD2	TRBV27	TRBJ2-2	TGTGCCAGCAGACCAGGGACGGGAGGGAGCACCGGGGAGCTGTTTTTT	CASRPGTGGSTGELFF
TRBD2	TRBV5-5	TRBJ2-7	TGTGCCAGCAGCCTCCGACTAGCGGGGGCCTACGAGCAGTACTTC	CASSLRLAGAYEQYF
.	TRBV6-1	TRBJ1-6	TGTGCCAGCAGTGAAGGAGAGGGCCAGGCCGGATCACCCCTCCACTTT	CASSEGEGQAGSPLHF
.	TRBV5-6	TRBJ1-6	TGTGCCAGCAGCCGAACCTCAAATTCACCCCTCCACTTT	CASSRTSNSPLHF
.	TRBV18	TRBJ2-7	TGTGCCAGCTCACCACCCACCTTCACCTACGAGCAGTACTTC	CASSPPTFTYEQYF
.	TRBV6-2/TRBV6-3	TRBJ1-2	TGTGCCAGCAGTTACACGAGATTTGAAGAGGTATGGGGCTACACCTTC	CASSYTRFEEVWGYTF
.	TRBV7-9	TRBJ1-6	TGTGCCAGCAGCCCGGGACCCCCAAAGACCTATAATTCACCCCTCCACTTT	CASSPGPPKTYNSPLHF
.	TRBV6-5	TRBJ1-6	TGTGCCAGCAGTTACTCAGGACAGAGTAATTCACCCCTCCACTTT	CASSYSGQSNSPLHF